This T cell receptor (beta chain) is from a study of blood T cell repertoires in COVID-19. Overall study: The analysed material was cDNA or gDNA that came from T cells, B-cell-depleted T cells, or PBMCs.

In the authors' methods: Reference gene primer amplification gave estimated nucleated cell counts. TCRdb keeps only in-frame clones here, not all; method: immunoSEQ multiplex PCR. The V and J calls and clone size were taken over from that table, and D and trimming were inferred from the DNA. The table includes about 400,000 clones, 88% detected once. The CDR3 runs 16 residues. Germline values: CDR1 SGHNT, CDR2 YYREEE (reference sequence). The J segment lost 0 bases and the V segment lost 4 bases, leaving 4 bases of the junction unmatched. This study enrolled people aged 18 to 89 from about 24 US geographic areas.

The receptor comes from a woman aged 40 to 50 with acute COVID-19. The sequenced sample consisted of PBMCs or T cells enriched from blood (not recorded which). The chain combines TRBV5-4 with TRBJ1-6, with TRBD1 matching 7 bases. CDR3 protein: CASSRGQSSYNSPLHF. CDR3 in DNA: TGTGCCAGCAGCAGGGGACAGAGCTCCTATAATTCACCCCTCCACTTT.